Given below is one TCR beta chain in context. Its antigen is still unknown. There are no base qualities to consult, and no much larger clone falls within one base. These data belong to a study of T cell changes during pregnancy in multiple sclerosis (dated by TCRdb to between 2017 and 2020). The study in broad terms: Changes in the T cell repertoire over the course of pregnancy were examined in this study in women with multiple sclerosis.

Library generation was performed with the immunoSEQ multiplex PCR assay. TCRdb obtained this table from immuneACCESS and retained in-frame rearrangements with V and J assigned. These tables miss some clones; where compared with another copy, unresolved V genes account for less than half of the shortfall, and the remainder is unexplained. In this sample the table shows 85,000 to 100,000 clones, approximately 92% of which occur a single time. The ten largest clones add up to roughly 2.7% of the sample. V gives up 0 bases and J gives up 5 bases, and the segment between their germline ends measures 16 bases. The CDR3 sequence holds 17 residues, the cysteine and phenylalanine included. Only CDR3 DNA is held: 51 bases, read in frame from base 1. CDR1 is given as MRHNA and CDR2 as SNTAGT, both from the germline V gene.

The sample consisted of peripheral blood, taken in the first trimester of pregnancy. The rearrangement combines TRBV6-4 with TRBJ2-2, with no confidently assigned D gene. The receptor was isolated from a female donor with multiple sclerosis, enrolled in a pregnancy study. The sequenced DNA is TGTGCCAGCAGTGACTCTAGTTCGGCAGCAGGAACCGGGGAGCTGTTTTTT. Its protein reads: CASSDSSSAAGTGELFF.